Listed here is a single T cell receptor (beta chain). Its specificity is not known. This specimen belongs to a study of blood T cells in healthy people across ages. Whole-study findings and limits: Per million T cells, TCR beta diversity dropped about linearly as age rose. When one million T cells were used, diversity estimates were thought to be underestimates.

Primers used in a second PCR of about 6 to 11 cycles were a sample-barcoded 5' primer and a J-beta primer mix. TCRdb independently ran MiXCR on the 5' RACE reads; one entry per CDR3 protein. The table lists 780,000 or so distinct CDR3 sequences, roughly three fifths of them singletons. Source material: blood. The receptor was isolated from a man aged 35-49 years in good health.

The CDR3 region has the DNA TGTGCCACCAGCAGCCCGCACCACCAACCCAGCAATGAGCAGTTCTTC. Translation: CATSSPHHQPSNEQFF. The chain carries TRBV15 and TRBJ2-1; D remains ambiguous. This CDR3 region has 16 residues. Trimming removed 3 bases at V and 6 bases at J, with 18 bases between. Looked up from germline, CDR1 is LNHNV and CDR2 is YYDKDF (reference sequence).